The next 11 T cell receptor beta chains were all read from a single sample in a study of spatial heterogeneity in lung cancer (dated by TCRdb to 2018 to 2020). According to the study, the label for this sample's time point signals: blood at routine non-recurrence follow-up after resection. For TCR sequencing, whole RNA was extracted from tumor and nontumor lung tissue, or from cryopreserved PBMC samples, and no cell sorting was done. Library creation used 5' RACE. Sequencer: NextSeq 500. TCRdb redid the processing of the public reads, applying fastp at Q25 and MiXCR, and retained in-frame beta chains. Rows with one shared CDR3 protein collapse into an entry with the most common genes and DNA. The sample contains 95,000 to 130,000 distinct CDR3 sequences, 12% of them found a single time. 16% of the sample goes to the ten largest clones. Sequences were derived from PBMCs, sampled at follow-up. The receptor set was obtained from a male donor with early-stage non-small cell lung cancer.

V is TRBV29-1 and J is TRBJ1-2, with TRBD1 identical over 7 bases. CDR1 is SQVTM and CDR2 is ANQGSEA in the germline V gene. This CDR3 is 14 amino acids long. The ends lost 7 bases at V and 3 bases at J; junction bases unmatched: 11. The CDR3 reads CSAAPTGRDYGYTF. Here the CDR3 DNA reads TGCAGCGCCGCCCCGACAGGGCGTGACTATGGCTACACCTTC.

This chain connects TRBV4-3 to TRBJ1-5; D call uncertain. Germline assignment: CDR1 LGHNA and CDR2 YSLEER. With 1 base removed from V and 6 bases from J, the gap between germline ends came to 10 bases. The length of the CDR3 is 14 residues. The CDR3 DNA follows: TGCGCCAGCAGCCAAGCACTAAGTAGTCAGCCCCAGCATTTT. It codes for CASSQALSSQPQHF.

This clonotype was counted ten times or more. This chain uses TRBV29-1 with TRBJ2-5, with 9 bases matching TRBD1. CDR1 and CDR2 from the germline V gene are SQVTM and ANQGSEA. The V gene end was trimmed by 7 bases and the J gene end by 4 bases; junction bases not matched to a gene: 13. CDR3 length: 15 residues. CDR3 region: CSAAAGRGQGETQYF. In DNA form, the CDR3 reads TGCAGCGCCGCTGCCGGACGGGGACAGGGAGAGACCCAGTACTTC.

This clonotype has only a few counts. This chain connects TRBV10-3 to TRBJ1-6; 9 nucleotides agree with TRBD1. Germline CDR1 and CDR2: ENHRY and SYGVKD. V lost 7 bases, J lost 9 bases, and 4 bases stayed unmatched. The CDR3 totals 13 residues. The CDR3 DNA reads TGTGCCATCAAGGGACAGGGAGTTTCACCCCTCCACTTT. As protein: CAIKGQGVSPLHF.

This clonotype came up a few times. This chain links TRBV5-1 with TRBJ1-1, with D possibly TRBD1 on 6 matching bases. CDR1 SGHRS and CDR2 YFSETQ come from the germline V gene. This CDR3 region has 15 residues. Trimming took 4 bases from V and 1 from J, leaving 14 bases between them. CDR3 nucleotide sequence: TGCGCCAGCAGCACGGGGGGCTCGCGGAACACTGAAGCTTTCTTT. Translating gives CASSTGGSRNTEAFF.

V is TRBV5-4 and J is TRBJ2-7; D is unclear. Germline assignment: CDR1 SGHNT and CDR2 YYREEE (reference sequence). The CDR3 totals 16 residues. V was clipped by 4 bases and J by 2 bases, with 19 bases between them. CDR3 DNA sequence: TGTGCCAGCAGCGACTCACCCCTTGCCGGCCCCTACGAGCAGTACTTC. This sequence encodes CASSDSPLAGPYEQYF. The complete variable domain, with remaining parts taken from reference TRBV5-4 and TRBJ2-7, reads ETGVTQSPTHLIKTRGQQVTLRCSSQSGHNTVSWYQQALGQGPQFIFQYYREEENGRGNFPPRFSGLQFPNYSSELNVNALELDDSALYLCASSDSPLAGPYEQYFGPGTRLTVT.

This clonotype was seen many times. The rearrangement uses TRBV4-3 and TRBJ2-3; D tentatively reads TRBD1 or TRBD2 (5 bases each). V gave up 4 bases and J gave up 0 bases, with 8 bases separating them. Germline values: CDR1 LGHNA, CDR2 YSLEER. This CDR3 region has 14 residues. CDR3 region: CASSRDPSTDTQYF. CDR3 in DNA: TGCGCCAGCAGCCGGGACCCCAGCACAGATACGCAGTATTTT.

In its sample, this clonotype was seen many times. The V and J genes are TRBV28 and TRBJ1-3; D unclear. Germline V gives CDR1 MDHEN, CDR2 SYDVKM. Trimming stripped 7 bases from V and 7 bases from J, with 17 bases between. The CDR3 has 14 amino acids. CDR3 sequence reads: CASTSGRYGNTIYF. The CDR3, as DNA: TGTGCCAGCACCTCTGGCCGATATGGGAACACCATATATTTT. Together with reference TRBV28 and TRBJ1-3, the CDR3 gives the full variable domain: DVKVTQSSRYLVKRTGEKVFLECVQDMDHENMFWYRQDPGLGLRLIYFSYDVKMKEKGDIPEGYSVSREKKERFSLILESASTNQTSMYLCASTSGRYGNTIYFGEGSWLTVV.

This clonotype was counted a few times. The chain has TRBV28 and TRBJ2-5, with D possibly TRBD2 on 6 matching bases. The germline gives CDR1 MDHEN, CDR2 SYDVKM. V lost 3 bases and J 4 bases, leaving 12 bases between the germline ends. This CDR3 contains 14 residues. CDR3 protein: CASSFWTNSETQYF. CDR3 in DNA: TGTGCCAGCAGTTTCTGGACTAATTCAGAGACCCAGTACTTC.

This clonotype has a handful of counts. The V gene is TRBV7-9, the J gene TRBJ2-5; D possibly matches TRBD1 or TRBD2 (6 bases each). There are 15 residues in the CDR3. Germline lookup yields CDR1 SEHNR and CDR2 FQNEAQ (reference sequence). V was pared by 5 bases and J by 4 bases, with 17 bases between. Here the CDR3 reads CASSPPGARRETQYF. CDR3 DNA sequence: TGTGCCAGCAGCCCCCCGGGGGCCCGGCGAGAGACCCAGTACTTC.

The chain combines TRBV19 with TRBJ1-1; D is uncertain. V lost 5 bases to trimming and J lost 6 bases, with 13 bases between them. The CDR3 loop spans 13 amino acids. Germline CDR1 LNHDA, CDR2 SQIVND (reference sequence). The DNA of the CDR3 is TGTGCCAGTAGTCCTCAAGGATGGTCTGAAGCTTTCTTT. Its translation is CASSPQGWSEAFF. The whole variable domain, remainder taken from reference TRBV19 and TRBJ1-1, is DGGITQSPKYLFRKEGQNVTLSCEQNLNHDAMYWYRQDPGQGLRLIYYSQIVNDFQKGDIAEGYSVSREKKESFPLTVTSAQKNPTAFYLCASSPQGWSEAFFGQGTRLTVV.